What follows are 8 T cell receptor beta chains derived from one specimen sequenced in a study of kidney transplant recipient with SARS-CoV-2 infection. TCRdb ran MiXCR on the reads and lists one entry per CDR3 protein. This table has about 240,000 distinct CDR3 sequences, 29% appearing once. Sample: a blood sample, taken at baseline and around day 110 from a kidney transplant recipient. The source is a male patient in his thirties who had COVID-19 and was a kidney transplant recipient. Some T cells may arise from the graft donor.

This clonotype showed up many times. This chain joins TRBV30 and TRBJ1-5; perhaps TRBD1 as D (5 bases). Germline V gene data show CDR1 as GTSNPN and CDR2 as SVGIG (reference sequence). The CDR3 runs to 13 residues. V was cut by 6 bases and J by 0 bases, with 9 bases left in between. DNA for the CDR3: TGTGCCTGCGACAGACATAGCAATCAGCCCCAGCATTTT. Translation gives CACDRHSNQPQHF.

Turning to this clonotype: This may arise from a read error, as a much more abundant clone is one base away. The rearrangement joins TRBV10-1 to TRBJ1-1; the D is unclear. The germline CDR1 and CDR2 sequences are WNHNN and SYGVQD (reference sequence). CDR3 length: 13 amino acids. The CDR3 nucleotides read TGCGCCAGCAGTGAGTTACTGAACCCTGAAGCTTTCTTT. Protein sequence: CASSELLNPEAFF.

The chain carries TRBV21-1 and TRBJ2-3. TRBV21-1 corresponds to a pseudogene. The CDR3 runs to 17 residues. The CDR3 DNA reads as TGTGCCAGCAGAAGTGCTGTAGCTACAGTCATACAAGATACGCAGTATTTT. This gives the protein CASRSAVATVIQDTQYF.

This clonotype was picked up many times. This chain joins TRBV10-3 and TRBJ2-6; TRBD1 aligns across 10 bases. The CDR3 covers 15 residues. The ends lost 10 bases at V and 1 base at J; junction bases unmatched: 4. Germline loops: CDR1 ENHRY, CDR2 SYGVKD. The CDR3, as DNA: TGTGCCACCGACAGGGGGCAGTCTGGGGCCAACGTCCTGACTTTC. Its protein is CATDRGQSGANVLTF.

At least ten counts were recorded for this clonotype. The chain combines TRBV7-8 with TRBJ2-3; a weak D match, TRBD1 (5 bases). V was trimmed by 3 bases and J by 2 bases, leaving 21 bases between them. CDR1 SGHVS and CDR2 FQNEAQ come from the germline V gene. CDR3 length: 18 amino acids. The CDR3 DNA is TGTGCCAGCAGCTTGAATGTTTTCGGAAGACAGACCACAGATACGCAGTATTTT. This gives the protein CASSLNVFGRQTTDTQYF.

This clonotype appeared a single time. Possible read error: a much larger clone is one base away. The chain uses TRBV6-1 and TRBJ2-1, with no clear D. The J call may not be correct, given that the DNA end is closer to TRBJ2-7. The length of the CDR3 is 16 residues. Per the germline V gene, CDR1 is MNHNS and CDR2 is SASEGT. CDR3 sequence (DNA): TGTGCCAGCAGTGAAGCTTACAGTGGATACCCTTACGGGCAGTACTTC. This codes for CASSEAYSGYPYGQYF.

Notes on this clonotype: Possible read error: a much larger clone is one base away. The genes are TRBV25-1 and TRBJ2-7, with TRBD2 identical over 8 bases. J lost 6 bases, V lost 11 bases, and 3 bases had no gene match. This CDR3 has 10 residues. The germline V gene encodes CDR1 MGHDK and CDR2 SYGVNS. The DNA for the CDR3 is TGTGCCTGCGGGGGGAGCGAGCAGTACTTC. Translated: CACGGSEQYF.

Comments on this clonotype: This sequence may be a read error, since a much larger clone differs from it by one base. J is TRBJ1-1 and V is TRBV12-3 or TRBV12-4; D uncertain. V was shortened by 10 bases and J by 0 bases, with 15 bases between the two germline ends. This CDR3 is built from 14 residues. DNA of the CDR3: TGTGCCAACAGCACTATTCAGGTGAACACTGAAGCTTTCTTT. Protein product: CANSTIQVNTEAFF.